This T cell receptor (beta chain) was obtained from a study of T cell repertoires in aging, cancer and after chemotherapy. Study context: Over several months to years, re-sampled healthy donor repertoires clearly shared clones.

About this clonotype itself: The antigen remains undetermined.

Rearranged V-D-J TRB sequences were amplified with a mixed TRB-A/B primer pool. TCRdb ran MiXCR on the multiplex PCR reads and lists one entry per CDR3 protein. In the table there are about 11,000 distinct CDR3 sequences, roughly 33% of which are singletons. CDR1 is MNHNS, CDR2 SASEGT, per germline. This CDR3 has 11 residues. V dropped 6 bases and J dropped 1 base, with 4 bases sitting between them. TCR beta rearrangements were amplified from peripheral blood genomic DNA. Study-wide results and caveats: Untreated cancer patients had significantly lower blood TCR diversity than age-matched healthy donors. These repertoire data do not allow conclusions about immunological memory after chemotherapy. Rebound thymic output was suggested by rising median generation probability during chemotherapy in each cancer cohort.

This sequence originates from a human donor in good health. The donor label of this sample is uncertain. The specimen was blood. The chain is built from TRBV6-1 and TRBJ2-7; D is unclear. The CDR3 coding sequence is TGTGCCAGCAGCCAGTCCTACGAGCAGTACTTC. The encoded protein is CASSQSYEQYF.